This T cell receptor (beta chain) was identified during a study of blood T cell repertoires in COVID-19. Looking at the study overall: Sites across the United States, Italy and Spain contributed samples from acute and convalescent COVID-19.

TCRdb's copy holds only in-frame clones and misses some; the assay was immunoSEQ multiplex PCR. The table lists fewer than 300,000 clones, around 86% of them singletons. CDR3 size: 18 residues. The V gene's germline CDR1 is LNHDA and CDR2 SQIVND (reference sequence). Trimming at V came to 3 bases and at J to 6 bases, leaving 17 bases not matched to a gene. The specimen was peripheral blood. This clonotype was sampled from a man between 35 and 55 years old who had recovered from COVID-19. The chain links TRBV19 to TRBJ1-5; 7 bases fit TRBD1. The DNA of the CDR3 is TGTGCCAGTAGTATGCAACGCCGGGACAGCACCGGGTTTCAGCCCCAGCATTTT. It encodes CASSMQRRDSTGFQPQHF.